This T cell receptor (beta chain) was recorded in a study of T cells in Graves' hyperthyroidism and ophthalmopathy. This clonotype has a count of ten or more. Patients aged 18 to 65 had newly diagnosed hyperthyroidism of under 2 months' duration. Amplified TCR beta CDR3 regions came from RNA transcripts. TCR CDR3 regions were first amplified by RT-PCR with HTBI primers. TCRdb used MiXCR to reprocess the multiplex PCR reads, holding one entry per CDR3 protein. The table includes 550,000 to 850,000 distinct CDR3 sequences, roughly 20% detected once. Germline assignment: CDR1 SNHLY and CDR2 FYNNEI. There are 15 residues in the CDR3. Trimming took 6 bases from V and 4 from J; bases not matched to a gene: 8.

The rearrangement joins TRBV2 to TRBJ2-1, with TRBD2 matching 8 bases. Specimen: blood. This receptor was taken from a woman aged 45-65 years with Graves' hyperthyroidism that later progressed to Graves' ophthalmopathy. This CDR3 reads CASRLTSGSYNEQFF. The CDR3 nucleotides read TGTGCCAGCAGGCTCACTAGCGGTTCGTACAATGAGCAGTTCTTC.